These T cell receptor beta chains were read from a single sample in a study of cytomegalovirus exposure and HLA in healthy donors. Data came from immunoSEQ multiplex PCR; TCRdb stores just in-frame clones and leaves some out. The sample lists approximately 170,000 clones; roughly 79% were seen once. Sequencing was performed on PBMCs. These receptor sequences come from a man younger than 30 in good health and CMV-seropositive. CDR3s include the opening cysteine and the closing phenylalanine or tryptophan. A D gene is named only where the DNA matches it firmly. Not every row has a clone size; where given, it reads once, few, many or a size class.

J: TRBJ2-1; V: TRBV13; size: .; D: TRBD2; length: 19; DNA: TGTGCCAGCAGCCAACCAACTAATCGACTAGCGGGTAGTTACAATAAGCAGTTCTTC; CDR3: CASSQPTNRLAGSYNKQFF
J: TRBJ2-1; V: TRBV5-1; size: .; D: .; length: 14; DNA: TGCGCCAGCAGCGGAATAGGACAGAACAATGAGCAGTTCTTC; CDR3: CASSGIGQNNEQFF
J: TRBJ1-4; V: TRBV28; size: .; D: TRBD1; length: 14; DNA: TGTGCCAGCAGCACACAGGGGTGGAATGAAAAACTGTTTTTT; CDR3: CASSTQGWNEKLFF
J: TRBJ2-5; V: TRBV7-2; size: .; D: TRBD2; length: 16; DNA: TGTGCCAGCAGCGTAGCGTTGCTAGCGGGAAAAGAGACCCAGTACTTC; CDR3: CASSVALLAGKETQYF
J: TRBJ2-1; V: TRBV20-1; size: .; D: .; length: 11; DNA: TGCAGTGCGCCAGGGGGGAATGAGCAGTTCTTC; CDR3: CSAPGGNEQFF
J: TRBJ2-7; V: TRBV5-6; size: .; D: .; length: 16; DNA: TGTGCCAGCAGCTTGTCCACTGGGGGCGTCTCCTACGAGCAGTACTTC; CDR3: CASSLSTGGVSYEQYF
J: TRBJ1-4; V: TRBV5-4; size: once; D: TRBD1; length: 18; DNA: TGTGCCAGCAGCTTGCGGACAGGGGGATCTAGGGCTAATGAAAAACTGTTTTTT; CDR3: CASSLRTGGSRANEKLFF
J: TRBJ2-1; V: TRBV14; size: .; D: TRBD1; length: 14; DNA: TGTGCCAGCAGCCAACAGGGGGAGAGCGGTGTGGGGTTCTTC; CDR3: CASSQQGESGVGFF
J: TRBJ1-1; V: TRBV7-3; size: .; D: .; length: 13; DNA: TGTGCCAGCAGCACGGACAGAAACACTGAAGCTTTCTTT; CDR3: CASSTDRNTEAFF
J: TRBJ1-1; V: TRBV9; size: once; D: .; length: 15; DNA: TGTGCCAGCAGCGGGCGCTCGGGAGGGGACACTGAAGCTTTCTTT; CDR3: CASSGRSGGDTEAFF
J: TRBJ1-2; V: TRBV13; size: .; D: .; length: 16; DNA: TGTGCCAGCAGCTTAAAGGCCAGGGAAGTTGTCTATGGCTACACCTTC; CDR3: CASSLKAREVVYGYTF
J: TRBJ2-6; V: TRBV5-1; size: once; D: .; length: 15; DNA: TGCGCCAGCAGAATGCGGAGTTCTGGGGCCAACGTCCTGACTTTC; CDR3: CASRMRSSGANVLTF
J: TRBJ1-4; V: TRBV5-1; size: .; D: TRBD1; length: 16; DNA: TGCGCCAGCAGCACAACAGGGGGTGCAACTAATGAAAAACTGTTTTTT; CDR3: CASSTTGGATNEKLFF
J: TRBJ1-1; V: TRBV5-5; size: .; D: TRBD1; length: 16; DNA: TGTGCCAGCAGCTCAACGACAGGGGGCGAGAGGGCTGAAGCTTTCTTT; CDR3: CASSSTTGGERAEAFF
J: TRBJ1-1; V: TRBV5-4; size: few; D: TRBD1; length: 15; DNA: TGTGCCAGCAGCCCAGTTCCGGGACAGGGGACTGAAGCTTTCTTT; CDR3: CASSPVPGQGTEAFF
J: TRBJ2-1; V: TRBV15; size: .; D: TRBD2; length: 15; DNA: TGTGCCACCAGCAGAGCGGGGGAAGCGGGGGATGAGCAGTTCTTC; CDR3: CATSRAGEAGDEQFF
J: TRBJ1-5; V: TRBV5-6; size: .; D: .; length: 15; DNA: TGTGCCAGCAGCTTGGGCGGGGCCAGCAATCAGCCCCAGCATTTT; CDR3: CASSLGGASNQPQHF
J: TRBJ2-1; V: TRBV5-1; size: .; D: TRBD2; length: 16; DNA: TGCGCCAGCAGCTTGGACCAGTGGGGGGGAGGGGATGAGCAGTTCTTC; CDR3: CASSLDQWGGGDEQFF
J: TRBJ2-5; V: TRBV30; size: .; D: .; length: 15; DNA: TGTGCCTGTTCACGGAGTGTGGGGGCAGGGGAGACCCAGTACTTC; CDR3: CACSRSVGAGETQYF
J: TRBJ2-5; V: TRBV6-5; size: .; D: .; length: 15; DNA: TGTGCCAGCAGGCCCAGGGGATGGTACCAAGAGACCCAGTACTTC; CDR3: CASRPRGWYQETQYF
J: TRBJ2-5; V: TRBV9; size: .; D: .; length: 16; DNA: TGTGCCAGCAGCGTAGCTGGTGGCAGGGTCCAAGAGACCCAGTACTTC; CDR3: CASSVAGGRVQETQYF
J: TRBJ1-1; V: TRBV7-2; size: .; D: TRBD1; length: 15; DNA: TGTGCCAGCAGCTTAGATCAGGGGGCAGGCACTGAAGCTTTCTTT; CDR3: CASSLDQGAGTEAFF
J: TRBJ1-1; V: TRBV18; size: once; D: .; length: 13; DNA: TGTGCCAGCTCACCGCTGGAGGCCACTGAAGCTTTCTTT; CDR3: CASSPLEATEAFF
J: TRBJ2-1; V: TRBV7-2; size: .; D: TRBD2; length: 14; DNA: TGTGCCAGCAGCTCCGGACTAGCATACAATGAGCAGTTCTTC; CDR3: CASSSGLAYNEQFF
J: TRBJ1-1; V: TRBV19; size: .; D: .; length: 15; DNA: TGTGCCAGTAGTATAGGAGGACTCATGAACACTGAAGCTTTCTTT; CDR3: CASSIGGLMNTEAFF
J: TRBJ1-3; V: TRBV7-9; size: .; D: .; length: 16; DNA: TGTGCCAGCAGCTTAGACATCGGGTACTCTGGAAACACCATATATTTT; CDR3: CASSLDIGYSGNTIYF
J: TRBJ2-4; V: TRBV5-1; size: .; D: TRBD2; length: 17; DNA: TGCGCCAGCAGCTTGGGCCGGGGGGAAGGAGCCAAAAACATTCAGTACTTC; CDR3: CASSLGRGEGAKNIQYF
J: TRBJ2-7; V: TRBV7-2; size: .; D: .; length: 12; DNA: TGTGCCAGCAGCTTAGAAGTCACAGAGCAGTACTTC; CDR3: CASSLEVTEQYF
J: TRBJ2-6; V: TRBV7-9; size: .; D: .; length: 15; DNA: TGTGCCAGCAGCTTAGTCCGTCCTGGGGCCAACGTCCTGACTTTC; CDR3: CASSLVRPGANVLTF
J: TRBJ2-1; V: TRBV5-1; size: .; D: .; length: 15; DNA: TGCGCCAGCAGCTTGAGGCAGGGATCCTACAATGAGCAGTTCTTC; CDR3: CASSLRQGSYNEQFF
J: TRBJ2-1; V: TRBV6-4; size: .; D: .; length: 13; DNA: TGTGCCAGCAGTGACTCTGCCGCGGGTGAGCAGTTCTTC; CDR3: CASSDSAAGEQFF
J: TRBJ2-5; V: TRBV6-5; size: .; D: TRBD2; length: 16; DNA: TGTGCCAGCAGTTACGGGTCCCTAGCGGGAGAGGAGACCCAGTACTTC; CDR3: CASSYGSLAGEETQYF
J: TRBJ2-1; V: TRBV9; size: .; D: .; length: 16; DNA: TGTGCCAGCAGCGCAGGGGCTTCGAGCTCCTACAATGAGCAGTTCTTC; CDR3: CASSAGASSSYNEQFF
J: TRBJ2-3; V: TRBV6-1; size: .; D: .; length: 15; DNA: TGTGCCAGCAGTGAAGGCCCGGACTTCACAGATACGCAGTATTTT; CDR3: CASSEGPDFTDTQYF
J: TRBJ2-5; V: TRBV30; size: .; D: TRBD2; length: 16; DNA: TGTGCCTGGGGGGACGGGGGTCTAGCGGTAAAAGAGACCCAGTACTTC; CDR3: CAWGDGGLAVKETQYF
J: TRBJ2-7; V: TRBV28; size: .; D: .; length: 13; DNA: TGTGCCAGCCGGTCATCTAAGTCCTACGAGCAGTACTTC; CDR3: CASRSSKSYEQYF
J: TRBJ1-1; V: TRBV6-1; size: .; D: .; length: 15; DNA: TGTGCCAGCAGTGAACGGGCCCGGGGGAACACTGAAGCTTTCTTT; CDR3: CASSERARGNTEAFF
J: TRBJ1-5; V: TRBV6-1; size: .; D: .; length: 14; DNA: TGTGCCAGCAGTGAAGGAAATAGGGGTCAGCCCCAGAATTTT; CDR3: CASSEGNRGQPQNF
J: TRBJ2-5; V: TRBV7-6; size: .; D: TRBD1; length: 17; DNA: TGTGCCAGCAGCTTGCCAACAGGGGTGAGGGGCCAAGAGACCCAGTACTTC; CDR3: CASSLPTGVRGQETQYF
J: TRBJ1-2; V: TRBV9; size: .; D: .; length: 14; DNA: TGTGCCAGCAGCACAACCGGGGGGTACTATGGCTACACCTTC; CDR3: CASSTTGGYYGYTF
J: TRBJ2-2; V: TRBV5-1; size: .; D: .; length: 14; DNA: TGCGCCAGCAGCTACAGGGAACTCGCCGGGGAGCTGTTTTTT; CDR3: CASSYRELAGELFF
J: TRBJ2-2; V: TRBV20-1; size: .; D: .; length: 11; DNA: TGCAGTGCTAGAGATCAAGGGGAGCTGTTTTTT; CDR3: CSARDQGELFF
J: TRBJ2-7; V: TRBV4-1; size: .; D: TRBD2; length: 15; DNA: TGCGCCAGCAGCCTTCGGGGACTAGCTACGTACGAGCAGTACTTC; CDR3: CASSLRGLATYEQYF
J: TRBJ2-1; V: TRBV6-5; size: once; D: .; length: 16; DNA: TGTGCCAGCAGTTACTCAGGGGTAAAGGACTACAATGAGCAGTTCTTC; CDR3: CASSYSGVKDYNEQFF
J: TRBJ2-1; V: TRBV20-1; size: .; D: .; length: 11; DNA: TGCAGTGCTAGTGTCAGAAATGAGCAGTTCTTC; CDR3: CSASVRNEQFF
J: TRBJ1-1; V: TRBV6-6; size: .; D: .; length: 11; DNA: TGTGCACCCGGGGGGGACACTGAAGCTTTCTTT; CDR3: CAPGGDTEAFF
J: TRBJ1-1; V: TRBV19; size: few; D: .; length: 14; DNA: TGTGCCAGTAGTAGTACAGGACGGAACACTGAAGCTTTCTTT; CDR3: CASSSTGRNTEAFF
J: TRBJ1-2; V: TRBV7-6; size: .; D: TRBD1; length: 18; DNA: TGTGCCAGCAGCCGGGGAGACCCGAGACAGGGAGGCTCCTATGGCTACACCTTC; CDR3: CASSRGDPRQGGSYGYTF
J: TRBJ1-1; V: TRBV21-1; size: few; D: .; length: 14; DNA: TGTGCCAGCAGCAGCCCCCCGGGAGGGCCCGAAGCTTTCTTT; CDR3: CASSSPPGGPEAFF
J: TRBJ2-5; V: TRBV5-6; size: .; D: TRBD2; length: 14; DNA: TGTGCCAGCAGCTTGGTTAGCGGGAGGGAGACCCAGTACTTC; CDR3: CASSLVSGRETQYF
J: TRBJ2-3; V: TRBV28; size: .; D: .; length: 15; DNA: TGTGCCAGCAGTTTACGAGGGTTCCCCACAGATACGCAGTATTTT; CDR3: CASSLRGFPTDTQYF
J: TRBJ1-1; V: TRBV28; size: once; D: .; length: 13; DNA: TGTGCCAGCAGTCCGACACCGGCCCCTGAAGCTTTCTTT; CDR3: CASSPTPAPEAFF
J: TRBJ1-1; V: TRBV27; size: few; D: TRBD1; length: 12; DNA: TGTGCCAGCAGTGAACAGGGGGCTGAAGCTTTCTTT; CDR3: CASSEQGAEAFF
J: TRBJ1-2; V: TRBV7-9; size: .; D: TRBD1; length: 16; DNA: TGTGCCAGCAGCAACCGAGGACAGGGCCGTAACTATGGCTACACCTTC; CDR3: CASSNRGQGRNYGYTF
J: TRBJ1-1; V: TRBV7-9; size: .; D: .; length: 13; DNA: TGTGCCAGCAGCCCCGCGTTCGATACTGAAGCTTTCTTT; CDR3: CASSPAFDTEAFF
J: TRBJ2-6; V: TRBV6-5; size: .; D: .; length: 15; DNA: TGTGCCAGCAGTTACTCTTCCAGTGGGGCCAACGTCCTGACTTTC; CDR3: CASSYSSSGANVLTF